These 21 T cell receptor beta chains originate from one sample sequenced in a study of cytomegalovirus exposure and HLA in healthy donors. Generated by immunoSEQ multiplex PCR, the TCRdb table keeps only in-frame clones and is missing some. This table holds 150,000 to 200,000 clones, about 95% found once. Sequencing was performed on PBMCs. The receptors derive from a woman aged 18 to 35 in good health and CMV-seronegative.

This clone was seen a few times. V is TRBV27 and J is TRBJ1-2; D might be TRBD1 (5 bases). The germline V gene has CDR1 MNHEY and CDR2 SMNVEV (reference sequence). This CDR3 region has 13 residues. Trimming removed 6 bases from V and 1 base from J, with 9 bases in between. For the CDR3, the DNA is TGTGCCAGCAGCCCGGACATTAACTATGGCTACACCTTC. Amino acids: CASSPDINYGYTF.

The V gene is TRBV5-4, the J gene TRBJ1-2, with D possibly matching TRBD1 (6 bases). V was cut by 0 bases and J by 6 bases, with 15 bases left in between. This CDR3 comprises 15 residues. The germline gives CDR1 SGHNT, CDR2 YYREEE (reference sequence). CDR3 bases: TGTGCCAGCAGCTTGGGTTCGGCAGGGGCGAATGGCTACACCTTC. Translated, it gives CASSLGSAGANGYTF.

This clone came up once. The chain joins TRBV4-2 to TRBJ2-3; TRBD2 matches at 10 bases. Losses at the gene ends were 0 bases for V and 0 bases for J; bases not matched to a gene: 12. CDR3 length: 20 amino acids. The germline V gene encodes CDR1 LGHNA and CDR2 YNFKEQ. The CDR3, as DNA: TGTGCCAGCAGCCAAGATATCCCCGGACTAGCGGCCGCTAGCACAGATACGCAGTATTTT. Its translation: CASSQDIPGLAAASTDTQYF.

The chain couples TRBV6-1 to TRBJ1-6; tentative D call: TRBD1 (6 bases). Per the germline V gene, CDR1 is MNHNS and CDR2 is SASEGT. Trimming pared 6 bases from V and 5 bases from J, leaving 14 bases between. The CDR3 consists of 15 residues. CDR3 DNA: TGTGCCAGCAGGGCTGGGGGCTGGGATAATTCACCCCTCCACTTT. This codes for CASRAGGWDNSPLHF.

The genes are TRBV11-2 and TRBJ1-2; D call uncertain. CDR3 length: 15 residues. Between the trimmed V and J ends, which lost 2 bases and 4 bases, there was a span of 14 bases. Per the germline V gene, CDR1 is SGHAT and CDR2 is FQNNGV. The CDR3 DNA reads TGTGCCAGCAGCTTAACCCGGGGATCTCTCTATGGCTACACCTTC. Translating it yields CASSLTRGSLYGYTF.

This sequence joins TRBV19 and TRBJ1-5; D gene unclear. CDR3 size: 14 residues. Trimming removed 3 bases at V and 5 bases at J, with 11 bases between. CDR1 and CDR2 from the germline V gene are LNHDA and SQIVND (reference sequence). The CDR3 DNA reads TGTGCCAGTAGTATTAGGTTCGGGGATCAGCCCCAGCATTTT. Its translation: CASSIRFGDQPQHF.

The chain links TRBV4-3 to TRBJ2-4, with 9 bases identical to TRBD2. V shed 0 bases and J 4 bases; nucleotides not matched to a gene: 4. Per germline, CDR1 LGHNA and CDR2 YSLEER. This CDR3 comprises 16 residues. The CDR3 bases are TGCGCCAGCAGCCAAGATTGGCGGGGGGGAAAAAACATTCAGTACTTC. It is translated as CASSQDWRGGKNIQYF.

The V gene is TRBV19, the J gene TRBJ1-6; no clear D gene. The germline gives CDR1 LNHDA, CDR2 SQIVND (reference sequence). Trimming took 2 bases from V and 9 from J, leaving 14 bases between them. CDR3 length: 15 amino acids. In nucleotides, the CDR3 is TGTGCCAGTAGTATATTAGGAGGGATCGGTTCACCCCTCCACTTT. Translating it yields CASSILGGIGSPLHF. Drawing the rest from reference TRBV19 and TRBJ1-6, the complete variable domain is DGGITQSPKYLFRKEGQNVTLSCEQNLNHDAMYWYRQDPGQGLRLIYYSQIVNDFQKGDIAEGYSVSREKKESFPLTVTSAQKNPTAFYLCASSILGGIGSPLHFGNGTRLTVT.

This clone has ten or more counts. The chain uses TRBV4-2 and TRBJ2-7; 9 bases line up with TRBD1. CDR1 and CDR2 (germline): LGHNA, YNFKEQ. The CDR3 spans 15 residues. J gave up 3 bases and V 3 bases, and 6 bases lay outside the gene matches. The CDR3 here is CASSHGTGGDYEQYF. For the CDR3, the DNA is TGTGCCAGCAGCCATGGAACAGGGGGCGACTACGAGCAGTACTTC.

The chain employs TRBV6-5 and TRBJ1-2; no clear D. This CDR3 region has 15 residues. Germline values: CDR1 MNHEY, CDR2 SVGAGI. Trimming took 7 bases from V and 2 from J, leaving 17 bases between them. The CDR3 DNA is TGTGCCAGCACCCGGGATTTGGGCAGGAACTATGGCTACACCTTC. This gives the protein CASTRDLGRNYGYTF.

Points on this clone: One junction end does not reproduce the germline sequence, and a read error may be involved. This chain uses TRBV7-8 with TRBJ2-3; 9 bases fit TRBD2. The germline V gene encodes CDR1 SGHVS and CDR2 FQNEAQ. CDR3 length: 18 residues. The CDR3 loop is CASSLVGASGAYTGTQYF. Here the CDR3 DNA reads TGTGCCAGCAGCTTAGTAGGGGCTAGCGGGGCGTACACAGGTACGCAGTATTTT.

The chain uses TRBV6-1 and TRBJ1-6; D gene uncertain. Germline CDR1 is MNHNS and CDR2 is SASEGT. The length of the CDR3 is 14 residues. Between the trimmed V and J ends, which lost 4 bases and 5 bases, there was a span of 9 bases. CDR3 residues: CASSAEGDNSPLHF. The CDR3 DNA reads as TGTGCCAGCAGTGCCGAGGGTGATAATTCACCCCTCCACTTT.

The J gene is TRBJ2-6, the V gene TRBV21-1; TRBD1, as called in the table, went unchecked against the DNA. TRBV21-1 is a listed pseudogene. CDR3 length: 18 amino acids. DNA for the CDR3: TGTGCCAGCAGTGGGGCGGGACAGGGGGTCTCTGGGGCCAACGTCCTGACTTTC. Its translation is CASSGAGQGVSGANVLTF.

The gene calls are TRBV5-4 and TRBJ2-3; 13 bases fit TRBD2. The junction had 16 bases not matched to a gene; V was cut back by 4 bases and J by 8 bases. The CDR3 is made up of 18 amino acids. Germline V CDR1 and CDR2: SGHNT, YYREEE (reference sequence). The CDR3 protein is CASSPRTSGGQKSTTQYF. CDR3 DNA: TGTGCCAGCAGCCCGCGGACTAGCGGGGGCCAGAAATCGACTACGCAGTATTTT.

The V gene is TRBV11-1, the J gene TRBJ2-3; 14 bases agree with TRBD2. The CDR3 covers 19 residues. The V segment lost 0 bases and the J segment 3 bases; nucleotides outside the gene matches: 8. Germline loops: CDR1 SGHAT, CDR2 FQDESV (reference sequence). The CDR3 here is CASSLARLAGGRRTDTQYF. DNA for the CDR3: TGTGCCAGCAGCTTAGCCCGACTAGCGGGGGGGCGTAGGACAGATACGCAGTATTTT.

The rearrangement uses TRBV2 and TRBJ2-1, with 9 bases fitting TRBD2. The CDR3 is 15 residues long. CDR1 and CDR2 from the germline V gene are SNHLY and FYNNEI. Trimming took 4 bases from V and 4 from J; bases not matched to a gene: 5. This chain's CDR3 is CASSAAGGPYNEQFF. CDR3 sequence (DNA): TGTGCCAGCAGTGCCGCGGGGGGGCCTTACAATGAGCAGTTCTTC.

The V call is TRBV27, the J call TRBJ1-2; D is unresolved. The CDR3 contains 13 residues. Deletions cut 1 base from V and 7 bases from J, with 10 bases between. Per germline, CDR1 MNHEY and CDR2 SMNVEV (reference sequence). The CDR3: CASSLYGGSGYTF. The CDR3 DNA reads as TGTGCCAGCAGTTTATATGGCGGGTCTGGCTACACCTTC.

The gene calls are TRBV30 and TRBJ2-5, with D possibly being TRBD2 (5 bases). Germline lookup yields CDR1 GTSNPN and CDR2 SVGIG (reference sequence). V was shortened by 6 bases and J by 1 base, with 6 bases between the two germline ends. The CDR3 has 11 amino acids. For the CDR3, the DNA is TGTGCCTGCCGGGGCCAAGAGACCCAGTACTTC. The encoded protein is CACRGQETQYF.

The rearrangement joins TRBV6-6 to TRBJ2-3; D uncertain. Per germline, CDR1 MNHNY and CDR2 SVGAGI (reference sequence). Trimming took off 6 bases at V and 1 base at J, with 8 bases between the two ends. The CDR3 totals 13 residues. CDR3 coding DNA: TGTGCCAGCAGGCCAGTCCGCACAGATACGCAGTATTTT. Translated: CASRPVRTDTQYF.

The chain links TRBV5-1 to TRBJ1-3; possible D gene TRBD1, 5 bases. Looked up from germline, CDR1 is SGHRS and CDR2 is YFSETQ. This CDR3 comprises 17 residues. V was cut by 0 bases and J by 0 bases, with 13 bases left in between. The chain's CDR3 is CASSLGQIKTSGNTIYF. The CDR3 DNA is TGCGCCAGCAGCTTGGGACAGATTAAGACCTCTGGAAACACCATATATTTT.

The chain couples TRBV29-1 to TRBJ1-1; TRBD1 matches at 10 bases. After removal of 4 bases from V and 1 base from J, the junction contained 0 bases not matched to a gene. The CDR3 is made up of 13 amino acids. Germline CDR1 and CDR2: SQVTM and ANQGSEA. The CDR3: CSVGDRGNTEAFF. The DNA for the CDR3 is TGCAGCGTTGGGGACAGGGGGAACACTGAAGCTTTCTTT. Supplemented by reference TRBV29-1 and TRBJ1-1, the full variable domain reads SAVISQKPSRDICQRGTSLTIQCQVDSQVTMMFWYRQQPGQSLTLIATANQGSEATYESGFVIDKFPISRPNLTFSTLTVSNMSPEDSSIYLCSVGDRGNTEAFFGQGTRLTVV.